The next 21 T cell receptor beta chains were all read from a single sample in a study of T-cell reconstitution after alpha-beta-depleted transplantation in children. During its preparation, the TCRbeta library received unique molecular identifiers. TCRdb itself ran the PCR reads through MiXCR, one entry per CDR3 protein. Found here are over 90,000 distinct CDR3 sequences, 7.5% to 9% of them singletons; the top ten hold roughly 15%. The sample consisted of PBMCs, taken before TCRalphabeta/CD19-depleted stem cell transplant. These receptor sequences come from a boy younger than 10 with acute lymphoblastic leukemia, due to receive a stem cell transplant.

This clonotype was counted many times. CDR3 DNA: TGTGCCAGCAGTGAGCACCGCGGGAACATTCAGTACTTC. It yields the protein CASSEHRGNIQYF. V is TRBV2 and J is TRBJ2-4; the D gene is possibly TRBD2 (5 bases). The CDR3 covers 13 residues. The V end was cut by 3 bases, the J end by 7 bases, with 10 bases between. Germline-derived CDR1 and CDR2 are SNHLY and FYNNEI.

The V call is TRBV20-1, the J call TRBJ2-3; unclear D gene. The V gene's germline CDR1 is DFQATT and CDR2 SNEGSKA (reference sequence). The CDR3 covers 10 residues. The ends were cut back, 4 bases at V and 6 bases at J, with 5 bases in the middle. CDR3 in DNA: TGCAGTGCTAATCTGGATACGCAGTATTTT. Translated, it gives CSANLDTQYF.

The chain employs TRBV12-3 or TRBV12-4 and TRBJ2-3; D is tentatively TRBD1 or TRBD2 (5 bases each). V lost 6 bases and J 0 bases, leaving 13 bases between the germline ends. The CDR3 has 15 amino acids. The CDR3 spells CASRPTGGSTDTQYF. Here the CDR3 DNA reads TGTGCCAGCAGACCCACTGGGGGAAGCACAGATACGCAGTATTTT.

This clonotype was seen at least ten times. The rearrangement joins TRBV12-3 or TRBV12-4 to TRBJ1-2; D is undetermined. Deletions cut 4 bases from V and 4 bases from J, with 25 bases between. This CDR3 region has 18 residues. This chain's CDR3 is CASSSTKARAVVFYGYTF. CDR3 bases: TGTGCCAGCAGTTCCACTAAAGCCCGGGCCGTCGTATTCTATGGCTACACCTTC.

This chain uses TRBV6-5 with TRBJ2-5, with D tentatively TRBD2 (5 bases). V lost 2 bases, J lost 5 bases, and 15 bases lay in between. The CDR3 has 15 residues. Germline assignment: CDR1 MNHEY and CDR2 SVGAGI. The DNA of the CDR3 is TGTGCCAGCAGTTACGGGTCCCTAGCAGCGGAGACCCAGTACTTC. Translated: CASSYGSLAAETQYF.

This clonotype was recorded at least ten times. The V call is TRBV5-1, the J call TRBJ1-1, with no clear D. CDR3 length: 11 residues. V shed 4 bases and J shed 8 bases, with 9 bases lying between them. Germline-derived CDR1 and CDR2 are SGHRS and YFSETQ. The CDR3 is CASSAEREAFF. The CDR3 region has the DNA TGCGCCAGCAGCGCCGAAAGGGAAGCTTTCTTT.

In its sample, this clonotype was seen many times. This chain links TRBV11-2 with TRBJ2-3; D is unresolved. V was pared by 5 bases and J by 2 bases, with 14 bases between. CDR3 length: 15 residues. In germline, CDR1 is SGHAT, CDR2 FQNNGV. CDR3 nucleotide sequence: TGTGCCAGCAGCCTTTCCCCGGGCCACACAGATACGCAGTATTTT. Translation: CASSLSPGHTDTQYF. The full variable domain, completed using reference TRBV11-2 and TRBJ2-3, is EAGVAQSPRYKIIEKRQSVAFWCNPISGHATLYWYQQILGQGPKLLIQFQNNGVVDDSQLPKDRFSAERLKGVDSTLKIQPAKLEDSAVYLCASSLSPGHTDTQYFGPGTRLTVL.

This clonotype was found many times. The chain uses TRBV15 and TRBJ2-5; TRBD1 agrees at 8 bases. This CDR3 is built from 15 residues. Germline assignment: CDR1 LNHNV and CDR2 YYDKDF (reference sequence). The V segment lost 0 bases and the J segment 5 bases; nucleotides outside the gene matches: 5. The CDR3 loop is CATSRDSGGSETQYF. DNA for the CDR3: TGTGCCACCAGCAGAGACTCAGGGGGCTCGGAGACCCAGTACTTC.

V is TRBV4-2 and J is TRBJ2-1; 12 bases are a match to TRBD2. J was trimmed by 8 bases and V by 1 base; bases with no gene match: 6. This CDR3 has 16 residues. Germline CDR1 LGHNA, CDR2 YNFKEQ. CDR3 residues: CASSQVPLAGGYEQFF. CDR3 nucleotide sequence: TGTGCCAGCAGCCAAGTCCCGCTAGCGGGGGGGTATGAGCAGTTCTTC.

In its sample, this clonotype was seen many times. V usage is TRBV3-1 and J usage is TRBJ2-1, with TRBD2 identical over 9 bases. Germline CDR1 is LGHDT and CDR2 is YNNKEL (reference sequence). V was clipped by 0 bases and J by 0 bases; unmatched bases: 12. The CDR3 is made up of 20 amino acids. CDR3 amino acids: CASSQEGISGGLSSYNEQFF. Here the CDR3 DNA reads TGTGCCAGCAGCCAAGAGGGTATTAGCGGGGGCCTTAGCTCCTACAATGAGCAGTTCTTC.

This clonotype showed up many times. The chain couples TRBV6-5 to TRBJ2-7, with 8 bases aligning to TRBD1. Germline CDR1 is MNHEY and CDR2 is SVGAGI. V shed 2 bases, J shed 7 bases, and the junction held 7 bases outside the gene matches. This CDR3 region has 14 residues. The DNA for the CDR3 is TGTGCCAGCAGTTACCGGGACAGGTCTGGGGAGCAGTACTTC. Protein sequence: CASSYRDRSGEQYF.

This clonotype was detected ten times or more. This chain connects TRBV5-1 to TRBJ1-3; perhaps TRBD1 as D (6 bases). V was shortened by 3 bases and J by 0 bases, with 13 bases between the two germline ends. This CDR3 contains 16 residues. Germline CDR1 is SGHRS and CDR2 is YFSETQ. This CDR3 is CASSSDSIASGNTIYF. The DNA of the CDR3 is TGCGCCAGCAGCTCGGACAGCATCGCCTCTGGAAACACCATATATTTT.

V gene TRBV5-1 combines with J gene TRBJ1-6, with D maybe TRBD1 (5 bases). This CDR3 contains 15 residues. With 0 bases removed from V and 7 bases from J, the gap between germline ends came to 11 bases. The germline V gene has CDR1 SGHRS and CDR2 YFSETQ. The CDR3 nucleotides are TGCGCCAGCAGCTTGGCGGGGGAAACAAATTCACCCCTCCACTTT. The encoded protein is CASSLAGETNSPLHF.

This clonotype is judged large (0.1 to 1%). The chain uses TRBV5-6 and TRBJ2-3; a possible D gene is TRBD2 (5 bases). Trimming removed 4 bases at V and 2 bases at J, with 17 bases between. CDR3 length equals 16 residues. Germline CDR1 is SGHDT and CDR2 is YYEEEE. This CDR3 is CASSLASGGVTDTQYF. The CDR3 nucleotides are TGTGCCAGCAGCCTGGCAAGCGGTGGTGTCACAGATACGCAGTATTTT.

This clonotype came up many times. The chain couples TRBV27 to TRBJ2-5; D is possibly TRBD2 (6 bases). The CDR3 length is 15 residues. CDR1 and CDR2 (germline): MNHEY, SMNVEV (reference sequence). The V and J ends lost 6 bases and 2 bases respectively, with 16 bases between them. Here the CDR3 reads CASSQTRRTQETQYF. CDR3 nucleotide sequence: TGTGCCAGCAGCCAGACTAGACGGACGCAAGAGACCCAGTACTTC.

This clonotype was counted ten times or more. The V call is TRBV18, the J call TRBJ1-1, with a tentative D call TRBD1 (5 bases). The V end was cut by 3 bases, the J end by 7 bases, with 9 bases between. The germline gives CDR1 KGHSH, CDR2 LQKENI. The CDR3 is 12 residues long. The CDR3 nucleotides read TGTGCCAGCTCACCGGGGGGGGTTGAAGCTTTCTTT. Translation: CASSPGGVEAFF.

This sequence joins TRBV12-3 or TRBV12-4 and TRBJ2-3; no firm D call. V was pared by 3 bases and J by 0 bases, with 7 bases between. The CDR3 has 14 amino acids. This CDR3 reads CASSFQTSTDTQYF. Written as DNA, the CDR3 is TGTGCCAGCAGTTTTCAGACTAGCACAGATACGCAGTATTTT.

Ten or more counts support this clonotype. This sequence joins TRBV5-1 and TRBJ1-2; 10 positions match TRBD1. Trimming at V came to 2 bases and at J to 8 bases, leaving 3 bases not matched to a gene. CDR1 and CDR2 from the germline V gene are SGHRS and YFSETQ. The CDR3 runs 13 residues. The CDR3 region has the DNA TGCGCCAGCAGCTTCGGGACAGGGGAAGGCTACACCTTC. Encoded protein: CASSFGTGEGYTF.

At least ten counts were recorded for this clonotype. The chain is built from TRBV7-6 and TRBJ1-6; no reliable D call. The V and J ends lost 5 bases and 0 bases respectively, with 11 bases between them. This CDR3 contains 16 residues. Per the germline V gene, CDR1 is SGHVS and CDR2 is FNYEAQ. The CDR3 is CASSPDLSSYNSPLHF. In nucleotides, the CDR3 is TGTGCCAGCAGCCCAGATTTGAGCTCCTATAATTCACCCCTCCACTTT. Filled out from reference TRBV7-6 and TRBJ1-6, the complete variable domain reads GAGVSQSPRYKVTKRGQDVALRCDPISGHVSLYWYRQALGQGPEFLTYFNYEAQQDKSGLPNDRFSAERPEGSISTLTIQRTEQRDSAMYRCASSPDLSSYNSPLHFGNGTRLTVT.

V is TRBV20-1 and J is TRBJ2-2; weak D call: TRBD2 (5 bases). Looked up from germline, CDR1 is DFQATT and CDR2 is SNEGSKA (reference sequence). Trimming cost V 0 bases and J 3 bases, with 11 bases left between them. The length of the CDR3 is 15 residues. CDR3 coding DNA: TGCAGTGCTAGAGAGGTAGCGAAGGACACCGGGGAGCTGTTTTTT. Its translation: CSAREVAKDTGELFF.

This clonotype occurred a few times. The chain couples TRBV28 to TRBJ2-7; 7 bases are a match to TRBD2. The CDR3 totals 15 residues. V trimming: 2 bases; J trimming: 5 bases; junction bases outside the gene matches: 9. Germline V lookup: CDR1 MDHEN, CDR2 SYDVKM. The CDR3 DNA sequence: TGTGCCAGCAGTTTAGCCGGGGAGGGTCCCAACGAGCAGTACTTC. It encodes CASSLAGEGPNEQYF.